This TCR beta chain was captured by sequencing in a study of T cells after yellow fever vaccination (dated by TCRdb to between 2018 and 2021). General notes on the study: The SMART-Seq v4 Ultra Low Input RNA kit was used to prepare libraries from fractions with low cell numbers. Two healthy male donors made up the cohort, one aged 18 to 29 years and the other aged 30 to 40 years. Blood was collected at multiple timepoints before and after primary and secondary immunization, and bulk PBMC replicates and cell subsets were isolated. To follow T-cell clones before and after both primary and booster YFV17D yellow fever vaccination, bulk TCR alpha and beta repertoires underwent longitudinal sequencing. What the work shows at the level of the full study, not this receptor alone: A small share of clonotypes was detected in both CD4 and CD8 compartments, with the overlap likely arising from convergent recombination. After the booster, most of the clones that had expanded following primary vaccination were detected again (just under 97% of CD4 and roughly 90% of CD8), which suggests that memory was broadly maintained. The secondary T-cell response was weaker than the primary response but faster, peaking on day 5 instead of day 15. Computational filtering was required because FACS-sorted repertoires could contain abundant contaminating clonotypes from the bulk population. Because the study included only two donors, the extent to which the findings can be generalized is limited.

For sequencing, an Illumina NovaSeq 6000 was employed. TCR cDNA was synthesized by 5'RACE template switching, through which a universal primer site and unique molecular identifiers were introduced. Priming of cDNA synthesis was performed from both the TCR alpha and TCR beta constant segments. Two PCR steps were used to amplify libraries, with sample barcodes and sequencing adapters being added in the second step. Sequencing of libraries was done on Illumina HiSeq 2500 (2x100 bp) or NovaSeq (2x150 bp). In the original analysis: Demultiplexing of reads and collapsing into UMI consensus sequences were performed with MIGEC, and V(D)J alignment was carried out with MiXCR. Vaccine-responding clonotypes were defined with edgeR using replicate PBMC samples, requiring FDR below 0.01 and a log2 fold change above 5 up to day 15. Bulk clonotypes were assigned CD4 or CD8 identity according to which sequenced CD4 or CD8 repertoire held them at higher abundance. TCRdb itself trimmed the public reads at Q25 with fastp, ran MiXCR and retained productive beta chains. One record per CDR3 amino acid sequence lists the most common genes and DNA. The V and J calls shown here were made by TCRdb, not taken from the authors' results. The sample contains hundreds of thousands of distinct CDR3 sequences, about 17% of them found a single time. 18% of the sample belongs to the ten largest clones.

This clonotype has only one observation. The antigen this receptor binds is unknown. Per-base qualities were not stored, and no clone one base away is much larger. Weak support is all one read offers. This sample's treatment or condition label indicates: live attenuated yellow fever vaccine strain. At each blood-draw timepoint, two biological replicates of bulk PBMCs were obtained. PBMCs were isolated from peripheral blood using a standard Ficoll-Paque protocol. RNA was extracted with TriZol from bulk PBMCs, CD4 and CD8 fractions, and dextramer-positive and dextramer-negative fractions. The source was PBMCs, collected before the yellow fever booster vaccination. This sequence was found in a man aged 18 to 35 who received the YFV17D yellow fever vaccine.

The sequenced DNA is TGTGCCAGCAGCACCGGGACTAGTCATTCCACAGATACGCAGTATTTT. Its protein is CASSTGTSHSTDTQYF. The chain was built from TRBV5-5 and TRBJ2-3; 8 nucleotides in the junction match TRBD2. Trimming leaves V shorter by 4 bases and J shorter by 2 bases, with the junction holding 9 bases beyond the gene matches. The germline V gene encodes CDR1 SGHKS and CDR2 YYEKEE (reference sequence). Spanning cysteine to phenylalanine, the CDR3 consists of 16 amino acids. Of the read, only the CDR3 DNA is kept; its 48 bases are in frame from base 1. Extended through the reference TRBV5-5 and TRBJ2-3 proteins, this CDR3 yields the full variable domain: DAGVTQSPTHLIKTRGQQVTLRCSPISGHKSVSWYQQVLGQGPQFIFQYYEKEERGRGNFPDRFSARQFPNYSSELNVNALLLGDSALYLCASSTGTSHSTDTQYFGPGTRLTVL.